These 5 T cell receptor beta chains came from one sample sequenced in a study of blood T cells in healthy people across ages. PCR was performed a second time for about 7 to 11 cycles using a sample-barcoded 5' primer and a J-beta primer mix. TCRdb reprocessed the 5' RACE reads via MiXCR and lists one record per CDR3 protein. The data hold 580,000 or so distinct CDR3 sequences, with less than 60% observed a single time. The sequenced sample consisted of blood. The origin of the receptors is a man at least 80 years old in good health.

The chain uses TRBV20-1 and TRBJ1-4; D ambiguous. From germline, CDR1 is DFQATT and CDR2 SNEGSKA (reference sequence). The CDR3 loop spans 18 amino acids. With 4 bases removed from V and 0 bases from J, the gap between germline ends came to 21 bases. For the CDR3, the DNA is TGCAGTGCTATAGAGTTTCGGGGATCCTCAGCAACTAATGAAAAACTGTTTTTT. It yields the protein CSAIEFRGSSATNEKLFF.

The chain combines TRBV6-6 with TRBJ2-7; D call uncertain. V was cut by 2 bases and J by 0 bases, with 5 bases left in between. From germline, CDR1 is MNHNY and CDR2 SVGAGI (reference sequence). CDR3 length: 13 residues. The CDR3 reads CASSYGHSYEQYF. DNA for the CDR3: TGTGCCAGCAGTTACGGGCACTCCTACGAGCAGTACTTC.

The genes are TRBV20-1 and TRBJ2-5; D not resolved. Gene TRBJ2-7 matches the end of the DNA better, so the J call may be wrong. Germline V CDR1 and CDR2: DFQATT, SNEGSKA (reference sequence). There are 12 residues in the CDR3. CDR3 amino acids: CSARRIIGEQYF. The CDR3 DNA sequence: TGCAGTGCTAGACGAATCATTGGCGAGCAGTACTTC.

This clonotype was counted between two and nine times. For the CDR3, the DNA is TGCGCCAGCAGCCAAGATTCGGCTAGCGGGGGGGCTGGCCAAGAGACCCAGTACTTC. As protein: CASSQDSASGGAGQETQYF. V gene TRBV4-1 combines with J gene TRBJ2-5, with TRBD2 identical over 12 bases. V lost 0 bases, J lost 1 base, and 9 bases stayed unmatched. Germline CDR1 reads MGHRA; CDR2 reads YSYEKL. The CDR3 has 19 residues.

In the case of this clonotype: A much bigger clone sits one base away, suggesting this may be a read error. The chain uses TRBV6-6 and TRBJ1-1; TRBD1 matches at 9 bases. The CDR3 is made up of 14 amino acids. CDR1 and CDR2 (germline): MNHNY, SVGAGI (reference sequence). CDR3 in DNA: TGTACCAGCAGTCCGCGGACAGGGGTCACTGAAGCTTTCTTT. It translates to CTSSPRTGVTEAFF.